These T cell receptor beta chains were read from a single sample in a study of T cells in Graves' hyperthyroidism and ophthalmopathy. TCRdb re-called the multiplex PCR reads through MiXCR, storing one row per CDR3 protein. This sample has some 490,000 distinct CDR3 sequences, with about 20% found just once. The sample was blood. These receptors all come from a woman in her 70s with Graves' ophthalmopathy. Both conserved end residues are part of each CDR3. Clone size is shown for a subset of rows, as once, few, many or a class of expanded clone.

>TRBV27|-|TRBJ1-2
CASSFTTNYGYTF
>TRBV12-3/TRBV12-4|few|TRBJ2-1
CASSFRTSHNEQFF
>TRBV6-1|-|TRBJ2-1
CASSSGTTDNEQFF
>TRBV3-1|few|TRBJ1-6
CASSQDSDTPLHF
>TRBV15|many|TRBJ1-2
CATSRDGQGNYGYTF
>TRBV2|many|TRBJ1-1
CASKVLNTEAFF
>TRBV5-1|many|TRBJ1-1
CASSLGVRGAEAFF
>TRBV20-1|many|TRBJ2-5
CSARGSRGRETQYF
>TRBV12-3/TRBV12-4|many|TRBJ2-7
CASSFGFSSYEQYF
>TRBV20-1|-|TRBJ2-2
CSASDSPNTGELFF
>TRBV12-3/TRBV12-4|-|TRBJ2-3
CASSRWGTQYF
>TRBV30|few|TRBJ1-6
CAWSVTGRNSPLHF
>TRBV3-1|few|TRBJ2-1
CASSPRTGGPYNEQFF
>TRBV29-1|-|TRBJ2-3
CSVENRDRSTDTQYF
>TRBV18|-|TRBJ1-2
CASSPLAGGRGYTF
>TRBV27|few|TRBJ2-1
CASRSRRGTGEHNEQFF
>TRBV6-1|few|TRBJ1-1
CASRFTGNTEAFF
>TRBV5-1|few|TRBJ2-5
CASSFSLAGGFQETQYF
>TRBV28|many|TRBJ1-2
CASSFPGQGKEGYTF
>TRBV15|-|TRBJ2-3
CATSRVWGLAVSTDTQYF
>TRBV12-3/TRBV12-4|-|TRBJ2-7
CASSWGLANSYEQYF
>TRBV6-1|many|TRBJ1-2
CASSERPGYGYTF
>TRBV28|many|TRBJ2-7
CASSPPRTSGRAEQYF
>TRBV6-1|many|TRBJ1-1
CASSVTEAFF
>TRBV28|-|TRBJ2-5
CASSQQGYPQETQYF
>TRBV2|many|TRBJ2-5
CASSTQGATQYF
>TRBV5-6|-|TRBJ1-1
CASQDRGNTEAFF
>TRBV7-2|few|TRBJ2-1
CASSLETAPYNEQFF
>TRBV3-1|few|TRBJ2-1
CASSRSGGRLGEQFF
>TRBV7-8|-|TRBJ2-1
CASSSGEMSSSYNEQFF
>TRBV5-4|many|TRBJ2-5
CASSLEDETQYF
>TRBV7-8|-|TRBJ1-2
CASSLWEGFGYTF
>TRBV11-3|once|TRBJ2-1
CASSDRQGMAYNEQFF
>TRBV6-1|-|TRBJ2-7
CASSPLQGRSYEQYF
>TRBV7-8|-|TRBJ2-1
CASSLRLAGTNEQFF
>TRBV7-2|-|TRBJ2-3
CASSLGIGTTDTQYF
>TRBV6-1|few|TRBJ1-5
CASSIGGPQHF